This T cell receptor beta chain is from a study of blood T cell repertoires in COVID-19. Overall study context: COVID-19 samples collected from the United States, Italy and Spain covered acute and convalescent phases. Sources were T cells, B-cell-depleted T cells, or PBMCs; the material itself was cDNA or gDNA.

Produced via immunoSEQ multiplex PCR; TCRdb's table is partial and in-frame only. Found here are 90,000 or so clones, 88% of them singletons; the top ten hold around 0.44%. The germline V gene has CDR1 SGHVS and CDR2 FQNEAQ. V trimming: 7 bases; J trimming: 4 bases; junction bases outside the gene matches: 10. This CDR3 is 15 amino acids long. The clonotype was recovered from a man between 60 and 70 years old with acute or convalescent COVID-19. Sequenced material: peripheral blood. The chain couples TRBV7-8 to TRBJ2-1; 7 nucleotides line up with TRBD2. The CDR3 loop is CASTFRDYKYNEQFF. The CDR3 coding sequence is TGTGCCAGCACCTTTAGGGACTACAAATACAATGAGCAGTTCTTC.